Sequencing of this T cell receptor beta chain was carried out in a study of cytotoxic CD8 clonotypes in ibrutinib-treated CLL. Across the study: Responses: roughly 25 partial, 2 complete; after median roughly 68 months, about 14 stayed remitted, some twelve progressed. The study, taken as a whole, reports: Whereas clonality rose at ibrutinib response, it declined toward baseline at progression. Patients showed higher baseline clonality than age-matched healthy donors, and it tracked circulating CD8+ T-cell counts.

Concerning this clone itself: The antigen is undetermined.

The germline gives CDR1 SGHDT, CDR2 YYEEEE. The CDR3 spans 9 residues. The V and J ends lost 4 bases and 14 bases respectively, with 9 bases between them. Clones were read by immunoSEQ multiplex PCR, and TCRdb kept only the in-frame ones, dropping some. The table lists 250,000 to 350,000 clones, 65% to 85% of them singletons. The sequencing used PBMCs, collected at disease progression, from a patient treated with ibrutinib. This sequence originates from a human donor with chronic lymphocytic leukemia. The chain employs TRBV5-6 and TRBJ1-2; D is undetermined. CDR3 sequence (DNA): TGTGCCAGCAGCGTCCGACAAACCTTC. Protein sequence: CASSVRQTF.